The 22 T cell receptor beta chains in this list originate from one sample, sequenced in a study of T cells in Graves' hyperthyroidism and ophthalmopathy. Researchers took RNA transcripts and amplified the TCR beta CDR3 regions from them. TCR CDR3 underwent first-round RT-PCR with the HTBI primer set. MiXCR, run by TCRdb on the multiplex PCR reads, gives a single entry per CDR3 protein. The sample records around 560,000 distinct CDR3 sequences, 16% being singletons. The sequenced sample consisted of blood. All receptors come from a woman between 18 and 30 years old with Graves' hyperthyroidism.

This clonotype was observed at least ten times. J is TRBJ1-1 and V is TRBV6-1, with unresolved D. V was shortened by 3 bases and J by 4 bases, with 15 bases between the two germline ends. CDR1 and CDR2 from the germline V gene are MNHNS and SASEGT. This CDR3 is 15 amino acids long. This CDR3 is CASSDGPDGSTEAFF. The CDR3 nucleotides read TGTGCCAGCAGTGACGGGCCCGATGGGAGCACTGAAGCTTTCTTT.

At least ten counts were recorded for this clonotype. The rearrangement uses TRBV18 and TRBJ2-5; either TRBD1 or TRBD2 may fit D (5 bases each). Germline V gene data show CDR1 as KGHSH and CDR2 as LQKENI. V shed 4 bases and J shed 3 bases, with 15 bases lying between them. This CDR3 spans 15 amino acids. The CDR3 DNA follows: TGTGCCAGCTCACTACTCCGGGACGAGAAAGAGACCCAGTACTTC. This sequence encodes CASSLLRDEKETQYF.

This clonotype was counted between two and nine times. The CDR3 region has the DNA TGCAGTGCTAGACATTCCGGGACAGGGGTGCCCTCCTACGAGCAGTACTTC. Translation gives CSARHSGTGVPSYEQYF. The chain uses TRBV20-1 and TRBJ2-7; 10 nucleotides match TRBD1. V lost 2 bases and J lost 0; bases outside the gene matches: 10. The V gene's germline CDR1 is DFQATT and CDR2 SNEGSKA (reference sequence). The CDR3 runs to 17 residues.

This clonotype was counted ten times or more. The gene calls are TRBV18 and TRBJ2-7, with TRBD1 as a possible D gene (5 bases). Germline CDR1 is KGHSH and CDR2 is LQKENI. Trimming cost V 6 bases and J 4 bases, with 13 bases left between them. This CDR3 has 13 amino acids. CDR3 loop: CASSAIGAYEQYF. The CDR3 DNA follows: TGTGCCAGCTCGGCCATTGGGGCATACGAGCAGTACTTC.

This chain connects TRBV7-9 to TRBJ1-5; D gene ambiguous. This CDR3 has 17 amino acids. Trimming took 4 bases from V and 1 from J, leaving 17 bases between them. Germline V gene data show CDR1 as SEHNR and CDR2 as FQNEAQ (reference sequence). The CDR3 DNA follows: TGTGCCAGCAGCTCTAGTCGGTCGGAGGGAAGCAATCAGCCCCAGCATTTT. It yields the protein CASSSSRSEGSNQPQHF.

The chain couples TRBV6-1 to TRBJ2-7; D assignment may be TRBD1 or TRBD2 (5 bases each). V shed 3 bases and J shed 6 bases, with 18 bases lying between them. CDR3 length: 15 amino acids. Germline loops: CDR1 MNHNS, CDR2 SASEGT. The CDR3 loop is CASSDRDLFRGEQYF. CDR3 nucleotide sequence: TGTGCCAGCAGTGACCGGGACCTTTTCCGGGGCGAGCAGTACTTC.

At least ten counts were recorded for this clonotype. The V call is TRBV30, the J call TRBJ1-1, with 7 bases matching TRBD1. This CDR3 region has 13 residues. The V and J ends lost 5 bases and 2 bases, in that order; junction bases with no gene match: 5. Germline V gene lookup returns CDR1 GTSNPN and CDR2 SVGIG (reference sequence). CDR3 sequence: CAWSRDSNTEAFF. CDR3 sequence (DNA): TGTGCCTGGTCGCGGGACAGCAACACTGAAGCTTTCTTT.

This clonotype was detected only a few times. The rearrangement uses TRBV7-9 and TRBJ2-5, with 11 bases identical to TRBD1. Germline CDR1 is SEHNR and CDR2 is FQNEAQ (reference sequence). The V segment lost 6 bases and the J segment 1 base; nucleotides outside the gene matches: 4. This CDR3 spans 15 amino acids. For the CDR3, the DNA is TGTGCCAGCAGGTCCGGGACAGGGGGCCAAGAGACCCAGTACTTC. This codes for CASRSGTGGQETQYF. Full variable domain (remainder filled in from reference TRBV7-9 and TRBJ2-5): DTGVSQNPRHKITKRGQNVTFRCDPISEHNRLYWYRQTLGQGPEFLTYFQNEAQLEKSRLLSDRFSAERPKGSFSTLEIQRTEQGDSAMYLCASRSGTGGQETQYFGPGTRLLVL.

This clonotype was seen more than once but under ten times. The chain employs TRBV7-2 and TRBJ2-2; 8 bases line up with TRBD2. Germline CDR1 and CDR2: SGHTA and FQGNSA. The CDR3 loop spans 16 amino acids. Trimming at V came to 4 bases and at J to 4 bases, leaving 8 bases not matched to a gene. CDR3 residues: CASSYLGGAVTGELFF. In DNA, the CDR3 is TGTGCCAGCAGCTACCTCGGGGGGGCAGTCACCGGGGAGCTGTTTTTT.

This clonotype was counted ten times or more. This sequence joins TRBV27 and TRBJ2-3; 12 nucleotides match TRBD2. The CDR3 is 16 residues long. V lost 1 base to trimming and J lost 5 bases; unmatched junction nucleotides: 4. Germline V gene lookup returns CDR1 MNHEY and CDR2 SMNVEV (reference sequence). In DNA form, the CDR3 reads TGTGCCAGCAGTTTATATCTAGCGGGAGGGCAAGATACGCAGTATTTT. This codes for CASSLYLAGGQDTQYF.

This clonotype was recorded many times. The CDR3 spells CSAIRGGLLLYEQYF. The CDR3 coding sequence is TGCAGTGCTATCCGAGGGGGTCTTCTACTCTACGAGCAGTACTTC. The chain links TRBV20-1 to TRBJ2-7; D might be TRBD1 (6 bases). V was clipped by 4 bases and J by 3 bases, with 19 bases between them. Germline V gene data show CDR1 as DFQATT and CDR2 as SNEGSKA (reference sequence). This CDR3 has 15 residues.

This clonotype was seen only a few times. The rearrangement joins TRBV11-2 to TRBJ2-6; 8 nucleotides line up with TRBD2. The CDR3 covers 13 residues. Germline V gene lookup returns CDR1 SGHAT and CDR2 FQNNGV. Written as DNA, the CDR3 is TGTGTCGGGGGGGGTGGTGGGGCCAACGTCCTGACTTTC. Protein: CVGGGGGANVLTF.

This clonotype was counted between two and nine times. The gene calls are TRBV7-9 and TRBJ2-3; 9 positions match TRBD1. From germline, CDR1 is SEHNR and CDR2 FQNEAQ (reference sequence). The J segment lost 5 bases and the V segment lost 5 bases, leaving 8 bases of the junction unmatched. This CDR3 spans 15 amino acids. The CDR3 DNA reads as TGTGCCAGCAGCGAAACAGGGGGCGGAGGAGATACGCAGTATTTT. Protein product: CASSETGGGGDTQYF.

This clonotype was counted a few times. The gene calls are TRBV6-2 or TRBV6-3 and TRBJ1-1; 10 bases are shared with TRBD1. Germline loops: CDR1 MNHEY, CDR2 SVGEGT. With V trimmed by 6 bases and J by 10 bases, 5 bases remained unmatched. This CDR3 is 12 amino acids long. The CDR3 coding sequence is TGTGCCAGCAGCCGGGACAGGGGAGGAGCTTTCTTT. Translating it yields CASSRDRGGAFF.

The J gene is TRBJ1-2, the V gene TRBV6-1; D might be TRBD1 (5 bases). The CDR3 covers 18 residues. Trimming removed 0 bases from V and 0 bases from J, with 17 bases in between. Germline V lookup: CDR1 MNHNS, CDR2 SASEGT. In nucleotides, the CDR3 is TGTGCCAGCAGTGAAGCACGAACCGGCTGGGGCGCTAACTATGGCTACACCTTC. This sequence encodes CASSEARTGWGANYGYTF.

This clonotype has more than one count but fewer than ten. The genes are TRBV12-3 or TRBV12-4 and TRBJ2-2; TRBD1 or TRBD2 may be the D gene (5 bases each). CDR3 length: 17 amino acids. Trimming stripped 2 bases from V and 12 bases from J, with 25 bases between. The CDR3 spells CASSLTVLEAGDAQLFF. Written as DNA, the CDR3 is TGTGCCAGCAGTTTAACGGTACTCGAAGCCGGGGACGCGCAGCTGTTTTTT.

Notes on this clonotype: A much larger clone sits a single nucleotide away, making a read error possible. The rearrangement uses TRBV2 and TRBJ2-5, with 7 bases identical to TRBD2. The CDR3 runs to 16 residues. Trimming took 2 bases from V and 2 from J; bases not matched to a gene: 8. CDR1 and CDR2 (germline): SNHLY, FYNNEI. The CDR3 nucleotides are TGTGCCAGCAGTGAAATACTAGCGAATCCTCAAGAGACCCAGTACTTC. This gives the protein CASSEILANPQETQYF.

Ten or more counts support this clonotype. V is TRBV20-1 and J is TRBJ2-5; D gene uncertain. Germline V CDR1 and CDR2: DFQATT, SNEGSKA (reference sequence). CDR3 length equals 14 residues. V lost 5 bases to trimming and J lost 1 base, with 14 bases between them. CDR3 nucleotides: TGCAGTGCTCATAAGGTCTCTACCCAAGAGACCCAGTACTTC. Translating it yields CSAHKVSTQETQYF.

To note about this clonotype: Given a much more abundant clone one base away, this may be a read error. The chain couples TRBV3-1 to TRBJ2-1, with 8 bases that match TRBD2. The DNA end is more similar to TRBJ2-7, so the J call may be wrong. CDR1 and CDR2 from the germline V gene are LGHDT and YNNKEL (reference sequence). The CDR3 sequence is 15 residues long. This CDR3 reads CASSQAGGSNNEQYF. DNA for the CDR3: TGTGCCAGCAGCCAAGCGGGAGGGAGTAACAATGAGCAGTACTTC.

Comment on this clonotype: At one end the junction does not follow the germline gene, possibly because of a read error. V is TRBV9 and J is TRBJ1-1; the match to TRBD1 covers 9 bases. The CDR3 length is 14 residues. Germline V gene data show CDR1 as SGDLS and CDR2 as YYNGEE. CDR3 in amino acids: CASSPTGGGTEASF. The CDR3, as DNA: TGTGCCAGCAGCCCGACAGGGGGAGGGACTGAAGCTTCCTTT. Filled out from reference TRBV9 and TRBJ1-1, the complete variable domain reads DSGVTQTPKHLITATGQRVTLRCSPRSGDLSVYWYQQSLDQGLQFLIQYYNGEERAKGNILERFSAQQFPDLHSELNLSSLELGDSALYFCASSPTGGGTEASFGQGTRLTVV.

This clonotype was seen at least ten times. The gene calls are TRBV28 and TRBJ2-5, with D maybe TRBD1 (5 bases). CDR3 length: 15 amino acids. V lost 3 bases and J lost 5, with 16 bases in between. Germline values: CDR1 MDHEN, CDR2 SYDVKM. The DNA for the CDR3 is TGTGCCAGCAGTTTGTTGGTCCAGGGCATCGAGACCCAGTACTTC. It encodes CASSLLVQGIETQYF.

This rearrangement joins TRBV18 to TRBJ1-6, with 7 bases identical to TRBD1. Per the germline V gene, CDR1 is KGHSH and CDR2 is LQKENI. This CDR3 comprises 15 residues. J was trimmed by 9 bases and V by 0 bases; bases with no gene match: 5. The CDR3 DNA sequence: TGTGCCAGCTCACCACCGGGAAGGGGGCTTTCACCCCTCCACTTT. The encoded protein is CASSPPGRGLSPLHF.